This T cell receptor beta chain originates from a study of cytomegalovirus exposure and HLA in healthy donors. At the level of the study: Across almost 400 genotyped donors, 81% landed in the Caucasian-associated ancestry cluster. Study conclusions and caveats: V- and J-gene trimming of TCR beta was linked (in a later analysis) to a missense DCLRE1C variant. In a later analysis, most CMV-associated TCR beta chains appeared HLA-restricted.

PCR involved 60 Vbeta and 13 Jbeta primers. In the study's own analysis: The count from a later analysis was 65 million to 90 million unique TCR beta chains, about 9.9 million of them shared. Sequencing was performed with immunoSEQ multiplex PCR; in TCRdb, only in-frame clones are kept and a portion is missing. D and trimming were read from the DNA, whereas the V and J calls and clone size are those reported in that table. The repertoire has about 150,000 clones, about 60% of them found once; the top ten carry about 7.1%. Concerning this clone: No antigen is known for it. Germline and junction disagree at one end, which may indicate a read error.

The TCR sequence derives from a woman aged 60-75 years in good health and CMV-seropositive. The sample consisted of PBMCs.

The CDR3 nucleotides are TGTGTCAGCAGCTTAAAAGCGGGAAGATCAGATACGCAGTATTTT. Translating it yields CVSSLKAGRSDTQYF. The V gene is TRBV7-3, the J gene TRBJ2-3; 7 nucleotides agree with TRBD2. CDR3 length: 15 residues. Germline assignment: CDR1 SGHTA and CDR2 FQGTGA.